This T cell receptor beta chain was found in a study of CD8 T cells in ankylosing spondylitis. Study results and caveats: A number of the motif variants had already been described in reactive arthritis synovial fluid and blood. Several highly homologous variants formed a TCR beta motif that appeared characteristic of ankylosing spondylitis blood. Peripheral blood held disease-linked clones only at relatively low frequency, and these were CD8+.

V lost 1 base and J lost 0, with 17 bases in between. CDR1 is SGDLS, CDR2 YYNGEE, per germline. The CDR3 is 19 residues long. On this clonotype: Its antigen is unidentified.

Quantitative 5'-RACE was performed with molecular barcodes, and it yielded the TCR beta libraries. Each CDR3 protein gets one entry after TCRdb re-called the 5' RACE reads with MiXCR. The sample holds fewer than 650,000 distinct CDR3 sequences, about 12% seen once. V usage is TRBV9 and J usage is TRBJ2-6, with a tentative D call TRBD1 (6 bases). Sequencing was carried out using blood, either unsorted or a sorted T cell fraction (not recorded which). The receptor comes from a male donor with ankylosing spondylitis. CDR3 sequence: CASSVFVTGATSGANVLTF. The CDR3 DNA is TGTGCCAGCAGCGTATTTGTGACAGGCGCAACCTCTGGGGCCAACGTCCTGACTTTC.